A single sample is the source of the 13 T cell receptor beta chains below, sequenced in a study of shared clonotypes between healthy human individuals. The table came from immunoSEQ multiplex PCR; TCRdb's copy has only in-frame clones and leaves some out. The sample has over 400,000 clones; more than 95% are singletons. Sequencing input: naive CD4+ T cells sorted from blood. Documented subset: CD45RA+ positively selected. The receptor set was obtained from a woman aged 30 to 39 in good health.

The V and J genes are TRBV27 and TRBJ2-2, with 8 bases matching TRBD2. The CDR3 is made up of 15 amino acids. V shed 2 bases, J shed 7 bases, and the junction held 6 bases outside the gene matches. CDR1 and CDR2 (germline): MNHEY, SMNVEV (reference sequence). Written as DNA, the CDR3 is TGTGCCAGCAGTTTACGTTTGGGACTAGGCGGGGAGCTGTTTTTT. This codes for CASSLRLGLGGELFF.

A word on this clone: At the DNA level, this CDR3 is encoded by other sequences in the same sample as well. CDR3 protein: CASSPDRVGEQYF. CDR3 bases: TGTGCCAGCAGCCCCGACAGGGTCGGCGAGCAGTACTTC. The gene calls are TRBV14 and TRBJ2-7; 7 nucleotides agree with TRBD1. This CDR3 is built from 13 residues. V was clipped by 4 bases and J by 6 bases; unmatched bases: 6. Germline loops: CDR1 SGHDN, CDR2 FVKESK.

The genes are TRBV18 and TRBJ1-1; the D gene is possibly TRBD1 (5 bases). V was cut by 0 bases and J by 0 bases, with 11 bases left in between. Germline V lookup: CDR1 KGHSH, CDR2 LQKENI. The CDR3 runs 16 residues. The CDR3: CASSPPQGIMNTEAFF. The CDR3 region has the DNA TGTGCCAGCTCACCACCGCAGGGAATCATGAACACTGAAGCTTTCTTT.

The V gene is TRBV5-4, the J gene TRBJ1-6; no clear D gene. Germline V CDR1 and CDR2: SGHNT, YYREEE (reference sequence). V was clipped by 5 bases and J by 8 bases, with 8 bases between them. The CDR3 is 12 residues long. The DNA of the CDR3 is TGTGCCAGCAGTCGGATGGATTCACCCCTCCACTTT. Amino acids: CASSRMDSPLHF.

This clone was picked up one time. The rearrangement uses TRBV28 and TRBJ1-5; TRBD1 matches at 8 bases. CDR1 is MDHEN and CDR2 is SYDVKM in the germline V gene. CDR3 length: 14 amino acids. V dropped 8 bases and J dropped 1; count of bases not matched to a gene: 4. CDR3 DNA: TGTGCCAGCGGACAGGGAGGAAGCAATCAGCCCCAGCATTTT. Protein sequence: CASGQGGSNQPQHF.

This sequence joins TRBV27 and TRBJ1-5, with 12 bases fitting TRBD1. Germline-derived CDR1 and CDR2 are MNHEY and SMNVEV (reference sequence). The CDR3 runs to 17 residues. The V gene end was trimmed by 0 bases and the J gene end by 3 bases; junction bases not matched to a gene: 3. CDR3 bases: TGTGCCAGCAGTTTATCGGGGACAGGGGGCATCAATCAGCCCCAGCATTTT. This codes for CASSLSGTGGINQPQHF.

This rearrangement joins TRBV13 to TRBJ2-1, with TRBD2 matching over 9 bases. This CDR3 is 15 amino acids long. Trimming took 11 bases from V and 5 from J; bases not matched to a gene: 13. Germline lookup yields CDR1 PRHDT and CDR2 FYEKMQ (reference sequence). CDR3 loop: CASIISGSLDNEQFF. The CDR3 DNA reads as TGTGCCTCGATAATTAGCGGGAGTCTCGACAATGAGCAGTTCTTC.

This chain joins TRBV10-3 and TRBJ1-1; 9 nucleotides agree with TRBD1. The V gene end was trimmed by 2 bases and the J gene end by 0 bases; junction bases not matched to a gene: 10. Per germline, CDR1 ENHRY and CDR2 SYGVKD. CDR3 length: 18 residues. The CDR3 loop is CAISETGTGSRMNTEAFF. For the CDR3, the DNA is TGTGCCATCAGTGAGACCGGGACAGGGAGTCGGATGAACACTGAAGCTTTCTTT.

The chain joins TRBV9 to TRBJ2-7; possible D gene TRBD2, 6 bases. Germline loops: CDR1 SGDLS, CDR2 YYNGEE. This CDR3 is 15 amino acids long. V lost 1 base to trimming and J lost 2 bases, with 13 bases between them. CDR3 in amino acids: CASSVLGEDPYEQYF. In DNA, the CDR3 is TGTGCCAGCAGCGTATTGGGGGAGGACCCCTACGAGCAGTACTTC.

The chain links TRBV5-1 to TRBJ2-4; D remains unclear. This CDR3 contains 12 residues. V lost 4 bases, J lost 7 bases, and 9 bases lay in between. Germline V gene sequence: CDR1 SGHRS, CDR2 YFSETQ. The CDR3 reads CASSENTNIQYF. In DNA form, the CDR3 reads TGCGCCAGCAGCGAGAACACCAACATTCAGTACTTC.

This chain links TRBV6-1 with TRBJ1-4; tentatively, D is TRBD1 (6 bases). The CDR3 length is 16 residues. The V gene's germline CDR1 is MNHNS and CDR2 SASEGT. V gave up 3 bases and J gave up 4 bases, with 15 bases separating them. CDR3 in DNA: TGTGCCAGCAGTGAGGGCTTCGGCAGGGGTAATGAAAAACTGTTTTTT. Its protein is CASSEGFGRGNEKLFF.

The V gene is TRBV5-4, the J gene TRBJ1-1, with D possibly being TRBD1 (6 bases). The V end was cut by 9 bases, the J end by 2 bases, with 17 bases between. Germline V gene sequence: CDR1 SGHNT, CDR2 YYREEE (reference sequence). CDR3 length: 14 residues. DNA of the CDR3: TGTGCCATTCACGGGGGGGCTACCAACACTGAAGCTTTCTTT. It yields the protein CAIHGGATNTEAFF.

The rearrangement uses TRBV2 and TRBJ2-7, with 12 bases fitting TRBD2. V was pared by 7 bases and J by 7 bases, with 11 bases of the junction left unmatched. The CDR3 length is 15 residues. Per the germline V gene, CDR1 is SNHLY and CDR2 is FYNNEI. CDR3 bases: TGTGCCAGCACCGGGACTAGCGGGTTGACGAGGGAGCAGTACTTC. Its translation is CASTGTSGLTREQYF. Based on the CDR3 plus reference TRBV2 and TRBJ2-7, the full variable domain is EPEVTQTPSHQVTQMGQEVILRCVPISNHLYFYWYRQILGQKVEFLVSFYNNEISEKSEIFDDQFSVERPDGSNFTLKIRSTKLEDSAMYFCASTGTSGLTREQYFGPGTRLTVT.